The clone carrying this T cell receptor beta chain was observed a few times. Method: immunoSEQ multiplex PCR; TCRdb's copy keeps in-frame clones and lacks some. The repertoire holds thousands of clones, with around 62% as singletons. This record belongs to a study of T cells in narcolepsy. Sequenced material: CD45RA- memory CD8+ T cells from PBMCs. This receptor was obtained from a human donor with narcolepsy.

CDR3 coding DNA: TGTGCCAGCAACGTAGCGGGGGGGCCAGATACGCAGTATTTT. It yields the protein CASNVAGGPDTQYF. The chain is built from TRBV2 and TRBJ2-3; 11 bases are shared with TRBD2. This CDR3 spans 14 amino acids. With 7 bases clipped from V and 4 bases from J, the junction kept 4 bases outside the gene matches. The V gene's germline CDR1 is SNHLY and CDR2 FYNNEI.